The source of this T cell receptor (beta chain) is a study of T cell repertoires in cytomegalovirus infection. As for the study in general: Matching HLA type and CMV infection were both indicated by public TCR beta signatures.

TCRdb redid the calling of the reads with MiXCR, one entry per CDR3 protein. Counted here are fewer than 250,000 distinct CDR3 sequences, roughly 23% occurring once; the ten biggest clones make up 15% to 20%. The V end was cut by 5 bases, the J end by 8 bases, with 12 bases between. CDR3 length: 12 residues. Looked up from germline, CDR1 is MDHEN and CDR2 is SYDVKM. The TCR originated in a human donor in good health (CMV status not recorded). Some clones in this sample may be carry-over from other donors' samples. Material: CD8+ T cells from PBMCs. This chain links TRBV28 with TRBJ1-2; D gene ambiguous. CDR3 coding DNA: TGTGCCAGCAGTCCCCTCGGGATGGGCTACACCTTC. Translating gives CASSPLGMGYTF.